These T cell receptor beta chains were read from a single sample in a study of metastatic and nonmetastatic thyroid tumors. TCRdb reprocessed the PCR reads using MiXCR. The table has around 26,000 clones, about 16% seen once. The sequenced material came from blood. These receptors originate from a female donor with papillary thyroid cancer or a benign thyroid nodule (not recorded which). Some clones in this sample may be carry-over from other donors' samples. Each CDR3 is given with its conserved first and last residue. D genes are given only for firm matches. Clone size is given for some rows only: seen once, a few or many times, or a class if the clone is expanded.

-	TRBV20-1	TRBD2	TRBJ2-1	CSARDPLAGLYNEQFF	TGCAGTGCTAGAGATCCGCTAGCGGGCTTATACAATGAGCAGTTCTTC
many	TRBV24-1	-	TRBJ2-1	CATSRSSYNEQFF	TGTGCCACCAGTCGTAGTTCCTACAATGAGCAGTTCTTC
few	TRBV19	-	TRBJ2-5	CASSTGTSGTQYF	TGTGCCAGTAGTACCGGGACTTCGGGGACCCAGTACTTC
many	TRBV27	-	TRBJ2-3	CASSPTSDTQYF	TGTGCCAGCAGTCCAACGTCGGATACGCAGTATTTT
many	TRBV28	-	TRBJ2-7	CASRQRAAIYEQYF	TGTGCCAGCAGACAGCGGGCGGCGATCTACGAGCAGTACTTC
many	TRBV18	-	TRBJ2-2	CASSPRHSETVNTGELFF	TGTGCCAGCTCACCACGACACTCCGAGACTGTGAACACCGGGGAGCTGTTTTTT
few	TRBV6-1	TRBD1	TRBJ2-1	CASRRQGADNEQFF	TGTGCCAGCAGGAGACAGGGGGCTGACAATGAGCAGTTCTTC
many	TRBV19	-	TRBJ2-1	CASSPSLYNEQFF	TGTGCCAGTTCGCCTTCTCTATACAATGAGCAGTTCTTC
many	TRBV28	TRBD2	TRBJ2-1	CASSLGGRAGNEQFF	TGTGCCAGCAGTTTAGGGGGGAGGGCCGGGAATGAGCAGTTCTTC
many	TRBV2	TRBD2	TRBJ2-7	CASRDSLREAGAGYEQYF	TGTGCCAGCAGAGACTCCCTTCGGGAAGCGGGAGCTGGCTACGAGCAGTACTTC
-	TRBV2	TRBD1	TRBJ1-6	CASSRDREISPLHF	TGTGCCAGCAGTCGGGACAGGGAGATTTCACCCCTCCACTTT
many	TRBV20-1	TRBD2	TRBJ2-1	CSARDGRAWNEQFF	TGCAGTGCTAGAGACGGGAGGGCCTGGAATGAGCAGTTCTTC
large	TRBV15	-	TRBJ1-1	CATSPGWGTTEAFF	TGTGCCACCAGTCCCGGTTGGGGTACCACTGAAGCTTTCTTT
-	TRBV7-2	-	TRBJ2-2	CASTTAGQVAGELFF	TGTGCCAGCACCACAGCGGGACAGGTTGCCGGGGAGCTGTTTTTT
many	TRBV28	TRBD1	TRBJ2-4	CASSSSTGVNIQYF	TGTGCCAGCAGTTCCTCGACAGGGGTGAACATTCAGTACTTC
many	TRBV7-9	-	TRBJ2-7	CASSSAGGYSSEQYF	TGTGCCAGCAGCTCCGCTGGGGGTTACTCCTCCGAGCAGTACTTC
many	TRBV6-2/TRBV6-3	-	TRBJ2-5	CASSPKAKEVETQYF	TGTGCCAGCAGTCCCAAGGCGAAGGAGGTGGAGACCCAGTACTTC
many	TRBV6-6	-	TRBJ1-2	CASSYSSRPGMVYGYTF	TGTGCCAGCAGTTACTCGAGTCGTCCAGGGATGGTCTATGGCTACACCTTC
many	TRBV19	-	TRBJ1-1	CASSIKIAHTEAFF	TGTGCCAGTAGTATAAAGATCGCCCACACTGAAGCTTTCTTT
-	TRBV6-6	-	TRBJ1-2	CASSYSPGGEVDYGYTF	TGTGCCAGCAGTTACTCCCCGGGGGGCGAAGTCGACTATGGCTACACCTTC
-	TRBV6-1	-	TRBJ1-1	CAGSSPWGGNTEAFF	TGTGCCGGCAGCTCTCCGTGGGGGGGAAACACTGAAGCTTTCTTT
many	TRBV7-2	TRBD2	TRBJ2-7	CASSLGGRANGYEQYF	TGTGCCAGCAGCTTAGGTGGGAGGGCCAATGGGTACGAGCAGTACTTC
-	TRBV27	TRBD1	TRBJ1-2	CASSYQGGYVYTF	TGTGCCAGCAGTTACCAGGGGGGGTATGTCTACACCTTC
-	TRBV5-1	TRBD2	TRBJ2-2	CASSLVAGALTGELFF	TGCGCCAGCAGCTTGGTAGCGGGAGCCCTTACCGGGGAGCTGTTTTTT
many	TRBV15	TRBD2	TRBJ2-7	CATSSSLAETYEQYF	TGTGCCACCAGCAGTTCTCTAGCGGAAACTTACGAGCAGTACTTC
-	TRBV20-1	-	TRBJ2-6	CSATDRTGANGLTF	TGCAGTGCCACCGACAGGACTGGGGCCAACGGCCTGACTTTC
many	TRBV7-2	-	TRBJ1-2	CASSARTPKGGYTF	TGTGCCAGCAGCGCCCGGACTCCGAAAGGTGGCTACACCTTC
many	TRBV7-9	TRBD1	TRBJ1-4	CASSPDRGANEKLFF	TGTGCCAGCAGCCCGGACAGGGGAGCTAATGAAAAACTGTTTTTT
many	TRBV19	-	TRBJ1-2	CASSSTGHPERYGYTF	TGTGCCAGTAGTTCCACGGGACACCCAGAGAGATATGGCTACACCTTC